This T cell receptor beta chain was obtained from a study of PD-L1 blockade in urothelial cancer. Study-level background: Blood samples had a median of approximately 140,000 T cells, roughly 76,000 unique TCRs, and clonality 0.07 to 0.08.

Germline V CDR1 and CDR2: PRHDT, FYEKMQ (reference sequence). This CDR3 region has 15 residues. Trimming left V 1 base short and J 0 bases short, with 7 bases between. The templates were synthetic TCR analogs, and they were spiked into each PCR. TCRdb's table, derived via immunoSEQ multiplex PCR, lists solely in-frame clones and lacks some. The table has 85,000 to 90,000 clones, roughly 90% seen once. Time point reported: pretreatment peripheral blood. This sequence originates from a woman of 80 years or more with urothelial cancer. The material was PBMCs, obtained around atezolizumab (anti-PD-L1) treatment. This chain links TRBV13 with TRBJ1-3; D is unclear. The CDR3 is CASSLAGDSGNTIYF. CDR3 in DNA: TGTGCCAGCAGCTTAGCCGGGGACTCTGGAAACACCATATATTTT.